Listed here are 7 T cell receptor beta chains from one sample, sequenced in a study of CD8 T cells in ankylosing spondylitis. TCRdb itself ran the 5' RACE reads through MiXCR, one entry per CDR3 protein. The data contain fewer than 250,000 distinct CDR3 sequences, under 12% of them singletons. Sequenced input: blood, either unsorted or a sorted T cell fraction (not recorded which). Receptors originate from a male donor with ankylosing spondylitis or in good health (not recorded which).

The table lists this clonotype with many counts. The rearrangement joins TRBV20-1 to TRBJ2-5; D is unclear. The CDR3 runs to 12 residues. Trimming cost V 6 bases and J 5 bases, with 13 bases left between them. Germline CDR1 is DFQATT and CDR2 is SNEGSKA (reference sequence). The CDR3 is CSAVVLGETQYF. The CDR3 nucleotides are TGCAGTGCAGTAGTCCTGGGGGAGACCCAGTACTTC.

This clonotype was seen many times. CDR3 sequence: CASSSTSVSTDTQYF. The CDR3 bases are TGTGCCAGCAGCTCGACTAGCGTTAGCACAGATACGCAGTATTTT. The rearrangement joins TRBV7-2 to TRBJ2-3; TRBD2 aligns across 8 bases. This CDR3 comprises 15 residues. Germline V gives CDR1 SGHTA, CDR2 FQGNSA. With V trimmed by 4 bases and J by 0 bases, 3 bases remained unmatched.

Only a few counts were recorded for this clonotype. The chain carries TRBV20-1 and TRBJ2-7; possibly TRBD2 for D (6 bases). V was trimmed by 6 bases and J by 6 bases, leaving 24 bases between them. This CDR3 region has 15 residues. Germline V gene data show CDR1 as DFQATT and CDR2 as SNEGSKA (reference sequence). The CDR3 coding sequence is TGCAGTGCGTCGGAAGGCGGGGCCCTCTACTCCGAGCAGTACTTC. Amino acids: CSASEGGALYSEQYF.

This clonotype appeared many times. This chain connects TRBV6-1 to TRBJ2-7; 9 bases are shared with TRBD1. The ends lost 6 bases at V and 5 bases at J; junction bases unmatched: 11. The CDR3 runs to 15 residues. CDR1 MNHNS and CDR2 SASEGT come from the germline V gene. Here the CDR3 DNA reads TGTGCCAGCAGGCCCGTCGGGACAGGGTTCGACGAGCAGTACTTC. Translated, it gives CASRPVGTGFDEQYF.

This clonotype was seen ten or more times. The gene calls are TRBV18 and TRBJ1-1, with D maybe TRBD1 (6 bases). V shed 2 bases and J shed 1 base, with 14 bases lying between them. The CDR3 covers 16 residues. Germline CDR1 is KGHSH and CDR2 is LQKENI. The CDR3 nucleotides read TGTGCCAGCTCACCAACAGGGCCTGGAGGGAACACTGAAGCTTTCTTT. It codes for CASSPTGPGGNTEAFF.

This clonotype was detected ten times or more. V gene TRBV20-1 combines with J gene TRBJ2-1; 7 bases map to TRBD1. Germline-derived CDR1 and CDR2 are DFQATT and SNEGSKA (reference sequence). Trimming cost V 8 bases and J 9 bases; bases outside gene matches: 13. CDR3 length: 13 amino acids. The DNA of the CDR3 is TGCAGTCCTATTTCGAACAGGGGTTTTGAGCAGTTCTTC. The encoded protein is CSPISNRGFEQFF.

This clonotype occurred many times. The rearrangement uses TRBV5-1 and TRBJ2-2; TRBD2 is a possible D gene (7 bases). CDR3 length: 15 residues. Trimming stripped 4 bases from V and 1 base from J, with 11 bases between. Looked up from germline, CDR1 is SGHRS and CDR2 is YFSETQ. CDR3 nucleotide sequence: TGCGCCAGCAGCCCGGGGGGCGAGAACACCGGGGAGCTGTTTTTT. This codes for CASSPGGENTGELFF.